This T cell receptor beta chain originates from a study of cytomegalovirus exposure and HLA in healthy donors. Study overall: The same platform was used for the 100 to 150 validation repertoires as for the roughly 730 first-cohort repertoires, as reported in a later analysis. Study-wide findings and caveats: Most TCR sequences showed up rarely, but some public TCRs showed up in many donors. The tendency of first-cohort TCR clusters to co-occur in the 130 or so validation repertoires was identified by a subsequent analysis. CMV antigen specificity of a few CMV-associated chains was confirmed in vitro.

The protocol was immunoSEQ multiplex PCR, while the TCRdb copy is restricted to in-frame clones and leaves out a portion. The data hold about 280,000 clones, with 85% to 90% observed a single time. Details on this clone: Its antigen is undetermined.

The V gene's germline CDR1 is SGDLS and CDR2 YYNGEE. V was clipped by 5 bases and J by 2 bases, with 16 bases between them. There are 15 residues in the CDR3. Specimen: PBMCs. The sequence was obtained from a woman between 18 and 29 years old in good health and CMV-seronegative. This chain links TRBV9 with TRBJ1-1; D not certain. The CDR3 region has the DNA TGTGCCAGCAGTGAAATAGGGAGAGTAAACACTGAAGCTTTCTTT. Its translation is CASSEIGRVNTEAFF.